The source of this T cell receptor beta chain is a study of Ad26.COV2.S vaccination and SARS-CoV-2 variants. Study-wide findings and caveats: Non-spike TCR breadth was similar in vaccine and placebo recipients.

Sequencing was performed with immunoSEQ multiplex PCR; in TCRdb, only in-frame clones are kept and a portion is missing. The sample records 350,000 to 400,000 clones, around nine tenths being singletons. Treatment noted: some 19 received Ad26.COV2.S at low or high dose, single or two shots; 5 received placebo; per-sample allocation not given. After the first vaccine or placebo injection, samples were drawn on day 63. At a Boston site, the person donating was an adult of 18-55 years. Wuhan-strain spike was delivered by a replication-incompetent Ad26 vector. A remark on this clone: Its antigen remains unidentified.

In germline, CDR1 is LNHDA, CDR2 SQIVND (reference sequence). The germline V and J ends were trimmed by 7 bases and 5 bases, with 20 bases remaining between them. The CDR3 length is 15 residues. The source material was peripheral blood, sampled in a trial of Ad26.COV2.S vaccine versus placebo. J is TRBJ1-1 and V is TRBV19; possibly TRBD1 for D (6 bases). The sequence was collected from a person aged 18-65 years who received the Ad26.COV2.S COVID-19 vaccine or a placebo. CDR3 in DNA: TGTGCCAGTAATGTACTTGGGACAATTGCTACTGAAGCTTTCTTT. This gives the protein CASNVLGTIATEAFF.